This TCR beta chain was documented in a study of tumor-infiltrating lymphocytes in primary liver carcinoma. This CDR3 has 12 amino acids. Germline V CDR1 and CDR2: SGHTA, FQGNSA. V lost 5 bases, J lost 12 bases, and 14 bases lay in between. Using a constant-region primer together with ProtoScript II reverse transcriptase, TCR beta cDNA was made from around 0.55 ug of total RNA. Each TCR beta library was derived from three nested multiplex PCR rounds that employed slightly modified ARM-PCR. The study ran its first two PCR rounds for 9 to 10 cycles each, using TRBV1-TRBV30 forward primers and a C-beta reverse primer. TCRdb analysed the multiplex PCR reads with MiXCR anew, one entry per CDR3 protein. The repertoire consists of 45,000 or so distinct CDR3 sequences, with around 75% occurring once and the leading ten covering less than 50%. Co-extraction of both nucleic acids (RNA and DNA) used 20-30 mg of unsorted bulk tissue.

The rearrangement links TRBV7-2 to TRBJ2-1; D is possibly TRBD1 (6 bases). Specimen: tumor-adjacent normal liver tissue. This TCR was sampled from a woman in her 30s with primary liver carcinoma and hepatitis B virus infection. The CDR3 DNA follows: TGTGCCAGCAGCCTGACAGGTGTTGGGCAGTTCTTC. The encoded protein is CASSLTGVGQFF.